Listed below are T cell receptor beta chains from one sample, sequenced in a study of cytomegalovirus exposure and HLA in healthy donors. The assay was immunoSEQ multiplex PCR, and TCRdb's table has in-frame clones only and misses some. This sample has some 90,000 clones, with 87% found just once. The material sequenced was PBMCs. All receptors come from a woman aged 25 to 39 in good health and CMV-seronegative. Each CDR3 is given with its conserved first and last residue. D genes are given only for firm matches. The size field is filled for only some rows; it gives once, few, many or a size class.

V gene: TRBV14; J gene: TRBJ2-1; D gene: NA; clone size: once; CDR3 protein: CASSQVKGFNEQFF; CDR3 DNA: TGTGCCAGCAGCCAAGTAAAGGGGTTCAATGAGCAGTTCTTC
V gene: TRBV7-2; J gene: TRBJ2-7; D gene: TRBD1; clone size: once; CDR3 protein: CASSLAPGTGGYEQYF; CDR3 DNA: TGTGCCAGCAGCTTAGCCCCCGGGACAGGGGGCTACGAGCAGTACTTC
V gene: TRBV10-1; J gene: TRBJ2-7; D gene: TRBD2; clone size: NA; CDR3 protein: CATGGTAHPQYF; CDR3 DNA: TGCGCCACGGGGGGAACAGCTCATCCGCAGTACTTC
V gene: TRBV7-3; J gene: TRBJ1-1; D gene: NA; clone size: NA; CDR3 protein: CASSPSGGAVNTEAFF; CDR3 DNA: TGTGCCAGCAGCCCGTCCGGTGGGGCCGTGAACACTGAAGCTTTCTTT
V gene: TRBV2; J gene: TRBJ2-7; D gene: NA; clone size: NA; CDR3 protein: CASREGVGQYF; CDR3 DNA: TGTGCCAGCAGGGAGGGAGTCGGGCAGTACTTC
V gene: TRBV7-2; J gene: TRBJ2-5; D gene: TRBD2; clone size: NA; CDR3 protein: CASSGDSGRAETQYF; CDR3 DNA: TGTGCCAGCAGCGGCGATAGCGGGAGGGCCGAGACCCAGTACTTC
V gene: TRBV19; J gene: TRBJ1-1; D gene: NA; clone size: NA; CDR3 protein: CASTIGGGFEAFF; CDR3 DNA: TGTGCCAGTACTATAGGGGGAGGTTTTGAAGCTTTCTTT
V gene: TRBV5-1; J gene: TRBJ2-1; D gene: NA; clone size: NA; CDR3 protein: CASSASQSGSGYNEQFF; CDR3 DNA: TGCGCCAGCAGCGCTTCCCAAAGCGGGTCCGGATACAATGAGCAGTTCTTC
V gene: TRBV13; J gene: TRBJ1-5; D gene: NA; clone size: NA; CDR3 protein: CASSLGRGGGQPQHF; CDR3 DNA: TGTGCCAGCAGCTTAGGTCGGGGGGGAGGTCAGCCCCAGCATTTT
V gene: TRBV28; J gene: TRBJ1-1; D gene: NA; clone size: NA; CDR3 protein: CASSLRRIEAFF; CDR3 DNA: TGTGCCAGCAGTTTAAGGAGGATTGAAGCTTTCTTT
V gene: TRBV7-2; J gene: TRBJ1-3; D gene: TRBD1; clone size: NA; CDR3 protein: CASSEGQFSSGNTIYF; CDR3 DNA: TGTGCCAGCAGCGAGGGACAGTTCAGCTCTGGAAACACCATATATTTT
V gene: TRBV7-3; J gene: TRBJ2-3; D gene: NA; clone size: NA; CDR3 protein: CASSPGSPLLDTQYF; CDR3 DNA: TGTGCCAGCAGCCCCGGGAGCCCGTTGCTAGATACGCAGTATTTT
V gene: TRBV19; J gene: TRBJ1-5; D gene: TRBD1; clone size: NA; CDR3 protein: CASTSRQGGQPQHF; CDR3 DNA: TGTGCCAGTACCTCTCGACAGGGAGGTCAGCCCCAGCATTTT
V gene: TRBV6-4; J gene: TRBJ1-6; D gene: NA; clone size: once; CDR3 protein: CASSPTVYNSPLHF; CDR3 DNA: TGTGCCAGCAGCCCGACAGTGTATAATTCACCCCTCCACTTT
V gene: TRBV6-1; J gene: TRBJ1-5; D gene: TRBD1; clone size: NA; CDR3 protein: CASSDLGGTGRQPQHF; CDR3 DNA: TGTGCCAGCAGTGATCTGGGGGGGACAGGCCGGCAGCCCCAGCATTTT
V gene: TRBV28; J gene: TRBJ2-7; D gene: NA; clone size: NA; CDR3 protein: CASSLYGLGATESYEQYF; CDR3 DNA: TGTGCCAGCAGTTTATATGGGCTGGGGGCGACAGAGAGCTACGAGCAGTACTTC
V gene: TRBV6-1; J gene: TRBJ2-6; D gene: NA; clone size: NA; CDR3 protein: CARGTSGANVLTF; CDR3 DNA: TGTGCCCGCGGGACGTCTGGGGCCAACGTCCTGACTTTC
V gene: TRBV6-5; J gene: TRBJ2-7; D gene: NA; clone size: NA; CDR3 protein: CASSSGDWRYEQYF; CDR3 DNA: TGTGCCAGCAGTTCTGGGGACTGGCGCTACGAGCAGTACTTC
V gene: TRBV7-3; J gene: TRBJ1-2; D gene: TRBD1; clone size: NA; CDR3 protein: CASSLRDRGDYGYTF; CDR3 DNA: TGTGCCAGCAGCTTAAGGGACAGGGGAGATTATGGCTACACCTTC
V gene: TRBV29-1; J gene: TRBJ2-1; D gene: NA; clone size: NA; CDR3 protein: CSVEPLLQPSSYNEQFF; CDR3 DNA: TGCAGCGTTGAACCCCTCCTTCAACCTAGCTCCTACAATGAGCAGTTCTTC
V gene: TRBV29-1; J gene: TRBJ2-7; D gene: NA; clone size: NA; CDR3 protein: CSVVPQDRSYEQYF; CDR3 DNA: TGCAGCGTTGTACCCCAGGATCGGTCCTACGAGCAGTACTTC
V gene: TRBV9; J gene: TRBJ1-2; D gene: NA; clone size: NA; CDR3 protein: CASSVDTGPGAGYTF; CDR3 DNA: TGTGCCAGCAGCGTAGACACAGGGCCCGGCGCTGGCTACACCTTC
V gene: TRBV19; J gene: TRBJ2-5; D gene: TRBD1; clone size: NA; CDR3 protein: CASSSPGTGPYEQETQYF; CDR3 DNA: TGTGCCAGTAGTTCCCCCGGGACAGGGCCCTACGAGCAAGAGACCCAGTACTTC
V gene: TRBV13; J gene: TRBJ1-1; D gene: NA; clone size: NA; CDR3 protein: CASSSRVDGGVNTEAFF; CDR3 DNA: TGTGCCAGCAGCTCAAGGGTTGACGGAGGAGTGAACACTGAAGCTTTCTTT
V gene: TRBV5-5; J gene: TRBJ1-1; D gene: NA; clone size: once; CDR3 protein: CASSLAEMNTEAFF; CDR3 DNA: TGTGCCAGCAGCTTGGCTGAGATGAACACTGAAGCTTTCTTT
V gene: TRBV6-1; J gene: TRBJ1-1; D gene: NA; clone size: few; CDR3 protein: CASSASPRGMNTEAFF; CDR3 DNA: TGTGCCAGCAGTGCTAGCCCCCGGGGGATGAACACTGAAGCTTTCTTT
V gene: TRBV5-1; J gene: TRBJ2-7; D gene: NA; clone size: NA; CDR3 protein: CASSPAEAYEQYF; CDR3 DNA: TGCGCCAGCAGCCCCGCGGAGGCCTACGAGCAGTACTTC
V gene: TRBV10-3; J gene: TRBJ2-3; D gene: NA; clone size: NA; CDR3 protein: CAAEGVGTDTQYF; CDR3 DNA: TGTGCCGCTGAGGGAGTCGGCACAGATACGCAGTATTTT
V gene: TRBV6-5; J gene: TRBJ2-5; D gene: NA; clone size: NA; CDR3 protein: CASSYSSSGSGETQYF; CDR3 DNA: TGTGCCAGCAGTTACTCGAGTAGCGGTAGTGGGGAGACCCAGTACTTC
V gene: TRBV2; J gene: TRBJ2-3; D gene: NA; clone size: NA; CDR3 protein: CASSWAKNTDTQYF; CDR3 DNA: TGTGCCAGCAGTTGGGCGAAAAACACAGATACGCAGTATTTT
V gene: TRBV19; J gene: TRBJ2-7; D gene: NA; clone size: NA; CDR3 protein: CANDRDYEQYF; CDR3 DNA: TGTGCCAATGATCGGGACTACGAGCAGTACTTC
V gene: TRBV9; J gene: TRBJ1-5; D gene: NA; clone size: NA; CDR3 protein: CARGLVSCNQPQHF; CDR3 DNA: TGTGCCAGGGGGCTTGTATCCTGCAATCAGCCCCAGCATTTT
V gene: TRBV19; J gene: TRBJ1-2; D gene: TRBD1; clone size: NA; CDR3 protein: CASSPYSGTGVYGYTF; CDR3 DNA: TGTGCCAGTAGTCCATACTCCGGGACAGGGGTCTATGGCTACACCTTC
V gene: TRBV19; J gene: TRBJ2-5; D gene: NA; clone size: NA; CDR3 protein: CASSMVGRETQYF; CDR3 DNA: TGTGCCAGTAGTATGGTAGGGAGAGAGACCCAGTACTTC
V gene: TRBV4-3; J gene: TRBJ2-5; D gene: NA; clone size: NA; CDR3 protein: CASSQGSGRETQYF; CDR3 DNA: TGCGCCAGCAGCCAAGGTAGTGGGAGAGAGACCCAGTACTTC
V gene: TRBV5-1; J gene: TRBJ1-1; D gene: TRBD1; clone size: NA; CDR3 protein: CASSLTGDGTEAFF; CDR3 DNA: TGCGCCAGCAGCTTGACAGGGGATGGCACTGAAGCTTTCTTT
V gene: TRBV7-3; J gene: TRBJ1-2; D gene: TRBD1; clone size: NA; CDR3 protein: CASSRYRTGSYGYTF; CDR3 DNA: TGTGCCAGCAGCAGATACAGGACAGGGAGTTATGGCTACACCTTC
V gene: TRBV4-1; J gene: TRBJ1-4; D gene: TRBD1; clone size: NA; CDR3 protein: CASSQLRGQGAEKLFF; CDR3 DNA: TGCGCCAGCAGCCAACTACGGGGACAGGGGGCTGAAAAACTGTTTTTT
V gene: TRBV6-1; J gene: TRBJ1-1; D gene: NA; clone size: NA; CDR3 protein: CASSESLGGALGTEAFF; CDR3 DNA: TGTGCCAGCAGTGAAAGCTTGGGAGGGGCTTTGGGCACTGAAGCTTTCTTT
V gene: TRBV7-6; J gene: TRBJ2-7; D gene: TRBD1; clone size: NA; CDR3 protein: CASSLMGQGAPEQYF; CDR3 DNA: TGTGCCAGCAGCTTGATGGGACAGGGGGCGCCCGAGCAGTACTTC
V gene: TRBV28; J gene: TRBJ2-7; D gene: TRBD2; clone size: NA; CDR3 protein: CASSLTSGVFGPGEQYF; CDR3 DNA: TGTGCCAGCAGCTTGACTAGCGGAGTTTTTGGGCCCGGGGAGCAGTACTTC
V gene: TRBV7-9; J gene: TRBJ2-5; D gene: NA; clone size: NA; CDR3 protein: CASSLARTGEYF; CDR3 DNA: TGTGCCAGCAGCTTAGCCAGGACTGGGGAGTACTTC